The source of this T cell receptor beta chain is a study of early T cells in non-severe SARS-CoV-2 infection (dated by TCRdb to the early 2020s). Broadly, across the study: Because TCR sequencing was done on bulk RNA from unsorted whole blood, the alpha and beta chains could not be paired.

The library was produced with 5' RACE. Sequenced using a NextSeq 500. To correct for sequencing error and PCR bias, the TCR library protocol tagged individual cDNA molecules with unique molecular identifiers. Both TCR alpha and beta chains were sequenced, and tight co-correlation was observed between alpha and beta sequence abundances in each sample. The original pipeline was this. Decombinator V4 was used to annotate the V gene, J gene and CDR3 of the TCR sequences. Expanded TCRs were defined as changing significantly between any two time points under a Poisson model with p below 0.0001. TCR abundances were normalised to the total number of TCRs sequenced in each sample and reported as counts per million. TRAV1-2 paired with TRAJ12, TRAJ20 or TRAJ33 defined MAIT TCRs, while TRAV10 paired with TRAJ18 defined iNKT TCRs. A search of VDJdb, accessed on 1 November 2021, was run for TCRs annotated to CMV, EBV and SARS-CoV-2, with TCRs annotated for multiple antigens excluded. TCRdb handled the public reads itself, with Q25 trimming in fastp and clone calling in MiXCR, and kept productive beta chains. Under each unique CDR3 protein, matching rows form one entry showing the most common genes and DNA. For this entry, the V and J calls and clone size follow TCRdb and not the study's own pipeline. Within this sample are some 42,000 distinct CDR3 sequences, with roughly 6.2% of them counted one time only. The ten largest account for about 8% of the sample.

General findings and caveats noted by the study authors: VDJdb matching was skewed toward anti-spike CD8 responses and likely underestimated virus-specific expansions by missing private and CD4 specificities.

CDR3 length: 15 amino acids, cysteine to phenylalanine. CDR3 DNA is the only sequence kept; it has 45 bases, read in frame from the first base. Compared with germline, V lacks 7 bases and J lacks 6 bases; bases without a gene match: 8. A case-control design nested within a healthcare worker cohort in London, UK, was used, with weekly nasopharyngeal swab PCR tests and blood sampling performed. Healthcare workers were enrolled in the week of the UK lockdown, from 23 to 31 March 2020, and were followed every week for up to 16 weeks. This clonotype was counted a few times. This receptor's antigen is unknown. No per-base quality is available; no much larger clone lies one base away.

The clonotype comes from an adult who was a healthcare worker with PCR-confirmed SARS-CoV-2 infection or an uninfected control (not recorded which). The sample here was whole blood, taken at baseline. This sequence uses TRBV12-3 or TRBV12-4 and TRBJ2-1; 11 bases in between match TRBD2. The nucleotide sequence reads TGTGCCAGCACCCTGACTAGCGGGGCCCCCAATGAGCAGTTCTTC. This codes for CASTLTSGAPNEQFF.